These 32 T cell receptor beta chains originate from one sample sequenced in a study of T cell clusters in autoimmune cytopenias. Each sample's input was 250 ng genomic DNA, 38,000 or so genome equivalents. One tube held mixed TRB-A and TRB-B primer pools for touch-down PCR. TCRdb reprocessed the multiplex PCR reads and stores each CDR3 protein as one record, lacking DNA. The sample table sets out about 9,500 distinct CDR3 sequences. Sample: peripheral blood. The receptor source for this set is a human donor with an autoimmune cytopenia or autoimmune hepatitis (not recorded which).

The chain couples TRBV20-1 to TRBJ2-7; checking the TCRdb D call of TRBD2 is not possible without DNA. The CDR3 extends over 13 amino acids. Germline V gene lookup returns CDR1 DFQATT and CDR2 SNEGSKA (reference sequence). Here the CDR3 reads CSAGLRVAHEQYF.

The chain links TRBV23-1 to TRBJ1-2. TRBV23-1 falls under the ORF class, with uncertain function. The CDR3 is 14 amino acids. The CDR3 sequence: CASSQSSPDYGYTF.

The J gene is TRBJ2-4, the V gene TRBV7-9; the D call of TRBD1 rests on TCRdb alone, since no DNA is present to check it. The CDR3 is 16 residues long. The germline gives CDR1 SEHNR, CDR2 FQNEAQ (reference sequence). CDR3 sequence reads: CASSLGGILSKNIQYF.

This clonotype is labeled medium-sized based on frequency. The J gene is TRBJ2-7, the V gene TRBV6-2 or TRBV6-3; TCRdb proposes TRBD2, but this gene call is untestable without DNA. Germline V gene sequence: CDR1 MNHEY, CDR2 SVGEGT. This CDR3 region has 16 residues. The CDR3 loop is CASSYSLGLLFLEQYF.

The chain employs TRBV5-4 and TRBJ2-5; lacking DNA, the TRBD1 call made by TCRdb goes unchecked. Looked up from germline, CDR1 is SGHNT and CDR2 is YYREEE (reference sequence). The CDR3 is made up of 15 amino acids. The CDR3 reads CASSSTGGRQETQYF.

The V and J genes are TRBV12-3 or TRBV12-4 and TRBJ1-2. This CDR3 comprises 18 residues. This CDR3 is CASSLALGRQEANYGYTF.

The V gene is TRBV6-5, the J gene TRBJ1-1; the TRBD1 assignment by TCRdb is unverifiable without DNA. CDR3 length: 15 amino acids. Germline values: CDR1 MNHEY, CDR2 SVGAGI. CDR3 sequence reads: CASSWDRGRNTEAFF.

The gene calls are TRBV7-9 and TRBJ1-1. This CDR3 spans 14 amino acids. Germline V lookup: CDR1 SEHNR, CDR2 FQNEAQ (reference sequence). CDR3 sequence: CASSLGRSNTEAFF. Using reference TRBV7-9 and TRBJ1-1 for the parts outside the CDR3, the full variable domain is DTGVSQNPRHKITKRGQNVTFRCDPISEHNRLYWYRQTLGQGPEFLTYFQNEAQLEKSRLLSDRFSAERPKGSFSTLEIQRTEQGDSAMYLCASSLGRSNTEAFFGQGTRLTVV.

The chain recombines TRBV20-1 with TRBJ2-5; the TRBD2 assignment by TCRdb is unverifiable without DNA. Germline CDR1 DFQATT, CDR2 SNEGSKA (reference sequence). The CDR3 extends over 19 amino acids. Here the CDR3 reads CSASTLHIAGGLREGAQYF.

V gene TRBV5-1 combines with J gene TRBJ2-1; as DNA is missing, the TRBD1 call by TCRdb cannot be tested. Germline CDR1 reads SGHRS; CDR2 reads YFSETQ. The CDR3 is made up of 20 amino acids. The CDR3 sequence: CASSLRPGDNNPGRLNEQFF.

The chain couples TRBV7-2 to TRBJ1-1. Looked up from germline, CDR1 is SGHTA and CDR2 is FQGNSA. The CDR3 is made up of 14 amino acids. The CDR3 protein is CASSLLPMNTEAFF.

The chain uses TRBV6-1 and TRBJ1-5; TCRdb's assignment of TRBD1 cannot be checked, as there is no DNA. CDR3 size: 16 residues. Germline V gives CDR1 MNHNS, CDR2 SASEGT. Here the CDR3 reads CASRQSGTGVNHPQHF.

The chain is built from TRBV5-6 and TRBJ2-3; TCRdb picks TRBD2, but there is no DNA to check that call. Germline CDR1 SGHDT, CDR2 YYEEEE. The CDR3 length is 15 residues. Here the CDR3 reads CASSATSGVGDTQYF.

This chain links TRBV10-1 with TRBJ1-3; checking the TCRdb D call of TRBD1 is not possible without DNA. CDR1 is WNHNN and CDR2 is SYGVQD in the germline V gene (reference sequence). The CDR3 runs 16 residues. CDR3 loop: CASRAPRQLQGNTIYF.

V is TRBV6-1 and J is TRBJ1-4; TCRdb picks TRBD1, but there is no DNA to check that call. Germline V gene sequence: CDR1 MNHNS, CDR2 SASEGT. This CDR3 has 16 residues. This CDR3 is CASSEWAGGTNEKLFF.

The rearrangement uses TRBV20-1 and TRBJ2-1. The CDR3 contains 11 residues. In germline, CDR1 is DFQATT, CDR2 SNEGSKA (reference sequence). The CDR3 loop is CSAAGSNEQFF.

By frequency, this clonotype registers medium-sized. The chain links TRBV29-1 to TRBJ1-4; the TCRdb D gene call, TRBD1, has no DNA to confirm it. Per germline, CDR1 SQVTM and CDR2 ANQGSEA. CDR3 size: 15 residues. The CDR3 is CSVAPSGGRGEKLFF.

This clonotype shows up as medium-sized by frequency. The rearrangement joins TRBV29-1 to TRBJ2-7. The CDR3 runs to 12 residues. Germline CDR1 and CDR2: SQVTM and ANQGSEA. The CDR3 spells CSVEDPPHEQYF.

V usage is TRBV20-1 and J usage is TRBJ1-4; without DNA, the TCRdb call of TRBD1 cannot be checked. Germline V gene lookup returns CDR1 DFQATT and CDR2 SNEGSKA (reference sequence). There are 16 residues in the CDR3. The CDR3 region is CSDRPLTQGWGEKLFF.

The V and J genes are TRBV6-1 and TRBJ2-2; TCRdb designates TRBD1, a call that cannot be tested without DNA. CDR1 MNHNS and CDR2 SASEGT come from the germline V gene. The CDR3 is 14 residues long. CDR3: CASSLAGATGELFF.

V usage is TRBV7-9 and J usage is TRBJ2-1; as DNA is missing, the TRBD1 call by TCRdb cannot be tested. Germline-derived CDR1 and CDR2 are SEHNR and FQNEAQ (reference sequence). The CDR3 runs 16 residues. This CDR3 is CASISGAFSSYNEQFF.

J is TRBJ1-1 and V is TRBV6-2 or TRBV6-3; without DNA, the TCRdb call of TRBD1 cannot be checked. This CDR3 comprises 15 residues. CDR1 and CDR2 from the germline V gene are MNHEY and SVGEGT. This CDR3 reads CASIRDRDQLAEAFF.

The V call is TRBV4-1, the J call TRBJ1-4; TCRdb returns TRBD1, unconfirmable since there is no DNA. The CDR3 has 15 amino acids. In germline, CDR1 is MGHRA, CDR2 YSYEKL. The CDR3 sequence: CASSQGKGGAEKLFF.

The chain recombines TRBV6-1 with TRBJ1-1; checking the TCRdb D call of TRBD1 is not possible without DNA. The CDR3 contains 14 residues. From germline, CDR1 is MNHNS and CDR2 SASEGT. CDR3 sequence reads: CASSERQGGTEAFF.

The chain uses TRBV10-3 and TRBJ2-5; the TCRdb call, TRBD2, lacks DNA for checking. Germline CDR1 ENHRY, CDR2 SYGVKD. This CDR3 spans 15 amino acids. This chain's CDR3 is CAISDPGPRGETQYF.

The V call is TRBV18, the J call TRBJ1-1. Per germline, CDR1 KGHSH and CDR2 LQKENI. This CDR3 has 15 amino acids. The CDR3 sequence: CASSPSAVSNTEAFF.

J is TRBJ1-1 and V is TRBV20-1; TCRdb's D call of TRBD1 is untestable without DNA. The CDR3 spans 16 residues. The V gene's germline CDR1 is DFQATT and CDR2 SNEGSKA (reference sequence). The CDR3 sequence is CSARDRGNRGFSEAFF.

The CDR3 loop reads CASSPPPKDTNEQFF. The genes are TRBV7-2 and TRBJ2-1; the TCRdb D gene call, TRBD1, has no DNA to confirm it. Germline V CDR1 and CDR2: SGHTA, FQGNSA. This CDR3 contains 15 residues.

This clonotype is deemed medium-sized by its frequency. This rearrangement joins TRBV6-5 to TRBJ1-2; the TCRdb D gene call, TRBD1, has no DNA to confirm it. CDR1 and CDR2 from the germline V gene are MNHEY and SVGAGI. The CDR3 is 17 amino acids. This CDR3 reads CASSYGRNRIQNYGYTF.

V and J are TRBV5-1 and TRBJ2-3; without DNA, the TCRdb call of TRBD2 cannot be checked. The CDR3 has 14 amino acids. CDR1 is SGHRS, CDR2 YFSETQ, per germline. CDR3 in amino acids: CASCLAGEADTQYF.

This CDR3 reads CAGRQGLNYGYTF. The rearrangement uses TRBV10-3 and TRBJ1-2; lacking DNA, the TRBD1 call made by TCRdb goes unchecked. The CDR3 is 13 amino acids. Germline V CDR1 and CDR2: ENHRY, SYGVKD.

The CDR3 here is CATSRDPGVSGNTIYF. This chain joins TRBV15 and TRBJ1-3; TCRdb's D gene call, TRBD1, goes unchecked for lack of DNA. The length of the CDR3 is 16 residues. Per the germline V gene, CDR1 is LNHNV and CDR2 is YYDKDF (reference sequence).